These 20 T cell receptor beta chains were sequenced from one sample in a study of shared clonotypes between healthy human individuals. Generated by immunoSEQ multiplex PCR, the TCRdb table keeps only in-frame clones and is missing some. This sample has roughly 2.2 million clones, with approximately 93% found just once. The sequenced sample was naive CD4+ T cells from PBMCs. The subset was: CD45RA+ positively selected. Every receptor here comes from a man aged 18 to 29 in good health. Some clones in this sample may be carry-over from other donors' samples.

With respect to this clone: Additional DNA sequences in this sample encode the identical CDR3. The CDR3 spells CASRSGAYEQYF. The CDR3 bases are TGTGCCAGCAGGTCAGGGGCCTACGAGCAGTACTTC. The chain links TRBV28 to TRBJ2-7, with D tentatively TRBD1 (6 bases). Per the germline V gene, CDR1 is MDHEN and CDR2 is SYDVKM. Trimming removed 6 bases at V and 2 bases at J, with 8 bases between. The CDR3 has 12 residues. Using reference TRBV28 and TRBJ2-7 for the parts outside the CDR3, the full variable domain is DVKVTQSSRYLVKRTGEKVFLECVQDMDHENMFWYRQDPGLGLRLIYFSYDVKMKEKGDIPEGYSVSREKKERFSLILESASTNQTSMYLCASRSGAYEQYFGPGTRLTVT.

V is TRBV6-5 and J is TRBJ1-2, with 7 nucleotides matching TRBD1. Germline-derived CDR1 and CDR2 are MNHEY and SVGAGI. The CDR3 length is 15 residues. J was trimmed by 5 bases and V by 2 bases; bases with no gene match: 8. The CDR3 coding sequence is TGTGCCAGCAGTTACGCCGGGACAGCGCCTTATGGCTACACCTTC. Residues: CASSYAGTAPYGYTF.

The chain recombines TRBV29-1 with TRBJ1-2; maybe TRBD1 (5 bases). Germline V gives CDR1 SQVTM, CDR2 ANQGSEA. The CDR3 extends over 17 amino acids. Trimming stripped 3 bases from V and 4 bases from J, with 24 bases between. The CDR3 DNA sequence: TGCAGCGTTGACCCTTGGGGGACGCAAAAGGCGGGCTATGGCTACACCTTC. Encoded protein: CSVDPWGTQKAGYGYTF.

This clone was detected once. V and J are TRBV9 and TRBJ2-3; D might be TRBD2 (7 bases). The germline V and J ends were trimmed by 5 bases and 0 bases, with 16 bases remaining between them. In germline, CDR1 is SGDLS, CDR2 YYNGEE. The CDR3 contains 16 residues. CDR3 amino acids: CASSWGGRSSTDTQYF. CDR3 coding DNA: TGTGCCAGCAGTTGGGGGGGCAGGTCTAGCACAGATACGCAGTATTTT.

Turning to this clone: Different DNA sequences within this sample yield the same CDR3. The CDR3 DNA reads as TGTGCCAGCAGTCTCCTTGGACGGGGACAAGAGACCCAGTACTTC. It is translated as CASSLLGRGQETQYF. The chain has TRBV28 and TRBJ2-5; D is possibly TRBD2 (5 bases). CDR1 is MDHEN and CDR2 is SYDVKM in the germline V gene. This CDR3 has 15 residues. Between the trimmed V and J ends, which lost 5 bases and 2 bases, there was a span of 15 bases.

This chain connects TRBV28 to TRBJ2-2; D remains ambiguous. V lost 6 bases and J 6 bases, leaving 11 bases between the germline ends. CDR3 length: 13 amino acids. CDR1 is MDHEN, CDR2 SYDVKM, per germline. In DNA form, the CDR3 reads TGTGCCAGCAGCTCCGGACCGCCCGGGGAGCTGTTTTTT. Residues: CASSSGPPGELFF.

This chain links TRBV27 with TRBJ1-1; TRBD1 might be the D (5 bases). Germline CDR1 is MNHEY and CDR2 is SMNVEV (reference sequence). Trimming removed 2 bases from V and 7 bases from J, with 14 bases in between. The CDR3 runs 14 residues. CDR3 nucleotide sequence: TGTGCCAGCAGTTTACCCCTCGGCCAGGGTGAAGCTTTCTTT. Translating it yields CASSLPLGQGEAFF.

Turning to this clone: In the same sample, other DNA sequences code for this CDR3. The V call is TRBV9, the J call TRBJ2-7, with 9 positions matching TRBD1. Per the germline V gene, CDR1 is SGDLS and CDR2 is YYNGEE. Trimming cost V 2 bases and J 4 bases; bases outside gene matches: 4. CDR3 size: 14 residues. In DNA form, the CDR3 reads TGTGCCAGCAGCGTGGGACAGGGTAATTACGAGCAGTACTTC. Translating it yields CASSVGQGNYEQYF.

Notes on this clone: The same CDR3 is also encoded by other DNA sequences in this sample. V and J are TRBV19 and TRBJ1-5; TRBD1 might be the D (6 bases). Trimming shortened V by 3 bases and J by 1 base, and 10 bases separated the two germline ends. This CDR3 is built from 15 residues. Germline loops: CDR1 LNHDA, CDR2 SQIVND (reference sequence). CDR3 bases: TGTGCCAGTAGTATCGGGGGCGCGAGCAATCAGCCCCAGCATTTT. Translating it yields CASSIGGASNQPQHF.

The J gene is TRBJ2-7, the V gene TRBV5-1; 10 bases fit TRBD2. Germline assignment: CDR1 SGHRS and CDR2 YFSETQ. CDR3 length equals 15 residues. Trimming removed 4 bases from V and 1 base from J; junction bases left unmatched: 5. Written as DNA, the CDR3 is TGCGCCAGCAGCCGAGGGACTAGCGAGTCCTACGAGCAGTACTTC. It yields the protein CASSRGTSESYEQYF.

V is TRBV5-1 and J is TRBJ2-5; TRBD1 aligns across 9 bases. There are 16 residues in the CDR3. V lost 4 bases and J lost 2; bases outside the gene matches: 9. CDR1 SGHRS and CDR2 YFSETQ come from the germline V gene. CDR3 in DNA: TGCGCCAGCAGCCTCCCGGGACAGGGATCTCAAGAGACCCAGTACTTC. Its protein product is CASSLPGQGSQETQYF.

The rearrangement uses TRBV4-2 and TRBJ2-1, with TRBD2 identical over 12 bases. Germline values: CDR1 LGHNA, CDR2 YNFKEQ. Unmatched junction bases numbered 4, after V lost 1 base and J lost 6 bases. CDR3 length: 16 amino acids. The DNA of the CDR3 is TGTGCCAGCAGCCAAGCAAGGACTAGCGGGACCAATGAGCAGTTCTTC. As protein: CASSQARTSGTNEQFF.

The CDR3 bases are TGTGCCAGTAGTGGCAGGCGGGAGGGCCACAATGAGCAGTTCTTC. Encoded protein: CASSGRREGHNEQFF. The chain joins TRBV19 to TRBJ2-1; TRBD2 aligns across 9 bases. The germline V gene has CDR1 LNHDA and CDR2 SQIVND (reference sequence). Trimming took 5 bases from V and 5 from J; bases not matched to a gene: 7. The CDR3 length is 15 residues.

The chain has TRBV18 and TRBJ2-6; 7 nucleotides line up with TRBD2. Germline lookup yields CDR1 KGHSH and CDR2 LQKENI. The CDR3 is 17 amino acids. The J segment lost 0 bases and the V segment lost 2 bases, leaving 4 bases of the junction unmatched. The CDR3 sequence: CASSPREGGSGANVLTF. CDR3 bases: TGTGCCAGCTCACCAAGGGAGGGAGGCTCTGGGGCCAACGTCCTGACTTTC.

The chain has TRBV28 and TRBJ2-2, with 15 bases lining up with TRBD2. From germline, CDR1 is MDHEN and CDR2 SYDVKM. V shed 8 bases and J 3 bases; nucleotides not matched to a gene: 7. The CDR3 length is 17 residues. CDR3 sequence: CASLGLAGGSYTGELFF. DNA for the CDR3: TGTGCCAGCCTGGGACTAGCGGGAGGTTCCTACACCGGGGAGCTGTTTTTT.

This chain connects TRBV7-9 to TRBJ2-1; 10 nucleotides line up with TRBD2. The CDR3 is 16 amino acids. The V gene's germline CDR1 is SEHNR and CDR2 FQNEAQ (reference sequence). The trim removed 5 bases at V and 0 bases at J, leaving 4 bases unmatched. The CDR3 is CASSPSSGSSYNEQFF. The DNA for the CDR3 is TGTGCCAGCAGCCCCTCTAGCGGGAGCTCCTACAATGAGCAGTTCTTC.

V usage is TRBV29-1 and J usage is TRBJ1-2, with D hard to call. Germline V lookup: CDR1 SQVTM, CDR2 ANQGSEA. The CDR3 is 13 residues long. Trimming left V 0 bases short and J 4 bases short, with 9 bases between. The CDR3 loop is CSVEDYPLYGYTF. The CDR3 DNA follows: TGCAGCGTTGAAGATTACCCCCTCTATGGCTACACCTTC.

Concerning this clone: Distinct nucleotide sequences in the sample also encode this CDR3. The CDR3 DNA reads as TGTGCCAGCTCACCACTACCCCAAGAGACCCAGTACTTC. It encodes CASSPLPQETQYF. V is TRBV18 and J is TRBJ2-5; D ambiguous. The CDR3 totals 13 residues. Trimming removed 1 base from V and 1 base from J, with 4 bases in between. Germline-derived CDR1 and CDR2 are KGHSH and LQKENI. Filled out from reference TRBV18 and TRBJ2-5, the complete variable domain reads NAGVMQNPRHLVRRRGQEARLRCSPMKGHSHVYWYRQLPEEGLKFMVYLQKENIIDESGMPKERFSAEFPKEGPSILRIQQVVRGDSAAYFCASSPLPQETQYFGPGTRLLVL.

The sample holds one count of this clone. This chain joins TRBV6-5 and TRBJ1-2; 11 bases line up with TRBD1. After removal of 2 bases from V and 6 bases from J, the junction contained 2 bases not matched to a gene. The CDR3 extends over 14 amino acids. CDR1 is MNHEY, CDR2 SVGAGI, per germline. The CDR3 protein is CASSYRTGGDGYTF. The CDR3 DNA reads as TGTGCCAGCAGTTACCGGACAGGGGGCGATGGCTACACCTTC.

The rearrangement links TRBV4-3 to TRBJ2-7, with a possible D match to TRBD1 (7 bases). The CDR3 spans 15 residues. The V end lost 1 base, the J end lost 3 bases, and 13 bases lay between the germline ends. Germline CDR1 is LGHNA and CDR2 is YSLEER. The CDR3: CASSQGPQGGYEQYF. The CDR3 DNA sequence: TGCGCCAGCAGCCAAGGCCCCCAGGGGGGCTACGAGCAGTACTTC.